A single sample is the source of the 21 T cell receptor beta chains below, sequenced in a study of OX40 agonist ivuxolimab in advanced cancers. TCRdb's table, derived via immunoSEQ multiplex PCR, lists solely in-frame clones and lacks some. The sample lists tens of thousands of clones, roughly four fifths occurring once. Sample: CD4+ or CD8+ T cells sorted from blood, taken in a trial of the OX40 agonist ivuxolimab. The receptors come from an adult with an advanced solid tumor such as melanoma, head and neck, liver or kidney cancer.

V usage is TRBV4-2 and J usage is TRBJ2-1; 7 nucleotides line up with TRBD1. CDR1 is LGHNA and CDR2 is YNFKEQ in the germline V gene. CDR3 length: 14 amino acids. Unmatched junction bases numbered 6, after V lost 5 bases and J lost 5 bases. CDR3 DNA: TGTGCCAGCAGCGCCCGGACAGGCGACAATGAGCAGTTCTTC. It encodes CASSARTGDNEQFF.

The V and J genes are TRBV18 and TRBJ2-5; a weak D match, TRBD1 (6 bases). Germline CDR1 KGHSH, CDR2 LQKENI. Between the trimmed V and J ends, which lost 4 bases and 6 bases, there was a span of 18 bases. The CDR3 runs 15 residues. CDR3 DNA: TGTGCCAGCTCACTAAGGACAGCCCGCTTACAGACCCAGTACTTC. Translating it yields CASSLRTARLQTQYF.

The chain recombines TRBV2 with TRBJ1-2; 7 bases align to TRBD1. Looked up from germline, CDR1 is SNHLY and CDR2 is FYNNEI. CDR3 size: 14 residues. The trim removed 5 bases at V and 5 bases at J, leaving 8 bases unmatched. CDR3 sequence: CASSLGTARYGYTF. The CDR3 bases are TGTGCCAGCAGTCTAGGGACAGCTCGTTATGGCTACACCTTC. The variable domain in full, completed from reference TRBV2 and TRBJ1-2, reads EPEVTQTPSHQVTQMGQEVILRCVPISNHLYFYWYRQILGQKVEFLVSFYNNEISEKSEIFDDQFSVERPDGSNFTLKIRSTKLEDSAMYFCASSLGTARYGYTFGSGTRLTVV.

As regards this clone: This sample also contains other DNA sequences that code for the same CDR3. The V and J genes are TRBV11-3 and TRBJ2-2; no clear D gene. The germline V gene has CDR1 SGHNT and CDR2 YENEEA. V was shortened by 1 base and J by 3 bases, with 6 bases between the two germline ends. The CDR3 has 14 amino acids. The CDR3 DNA reads as TGTGCCAGCAGCTTAGGAGGTCACACCGGGGAGCTGTTTTTT. Protein product: CASSLGGHTGELFF.

The chain employs TRBV30 and TRBJ2-6, with D unresolved. Germline CDR1 GTSNPN, CDR2 SVGIG (reference sequence). V shed 0 bases and J shed 4 bases, with 10 bases lying between them. This CDR3 is 15 amino acids long. CDR3 in amino acids: CAWSVGPGGANVLTF. The CDR3 nucleotides are TGTGCCTGGAGTGTGGGCCCGGGCGGGGCCAACGTCCTGACTTTC. Combining the CDR3 with reference TRBV30 and TRBJ2-6 gives the whole variable domain SQTIHQWPATLVQPVGSPLSLECTVEGTSNPNLYWYRQAAGRGLQLLFYSVGIGQISSEVPQNLSASRPQDRQFILSSKKLLLSDSGFYLCAWSVGPGGANVLTFGAGSRLTVL.

V and J are TRBV5-4 and TRBJ1-3; no definite D call. Trimming pared 0 bases from V and 1 base from J, leaving 11 bases between. From germline, CDR1 is SGHNT and CDR2 YYREEE (reference sequence). The CDR3 is made up of 16 amino acids. DNA for the CDR3: TGTGCCAGCAGCTTGGGAGTTACCCGATCTGGAAACACCATATATTTT. Amino acids: CASSLGVTRSGNTIYF.

This clone showed up just once. The rearrangement uses TRBV7-6 and TRBJ2-1; no definite D call. CDR3 length equals 12 residues. With 5 bases removed from V and 6 bases from J, the gap between germline ends came to 8 bases. Germline CDR1 SGHVS, CDR2 FNYEAQ. The CDR3 nucleotides read TGTGCCAGCAGCCCCCCTTCCAATGAGCAGTTCTTC. Translation gives CASSPPSNEQFF.

This clone was detected only once. The V call is TRBV5-1, the J call TRBJ2-5, with TRBD1 matching over 8 bases. The CDR3 sequence is 14 residues long. The V and J ends lost 4 bases and 1 base, in that order; junction bases with no gene match: 3. Germline V lookup: CDR1 SGHRS, CDR2 YFSETQ. The CDR3 DNA reads as TGCGCCAGCAGCCCAGGGGGCATCCAAGAGACCCAGTACTTC. This gives the protein CASSPGGIQETQYF. The full variable domain, with the rest looked up from reference TRBV5-1 and TRBJ2-5, is KAGVTQTPRYLIKTRGQQVTLSCSPISGHRSVSWYQQTPGQGLQFLFEYFSETQRNKGNFPGRFSGRQFSNSRSEMNVSTLELGDSALYLCASSPGGIQETQYFGPGTRLLVL.

The rearrangement links TRBV7-3 to TRBJ1-1, with D possibly being TRBD1 (5 bases). V lost 6 bases and J lost 0, with 14 bases in between. The CDR3 loop spans 15 amino acids. Per germline, CDR1 SGHTA and CDR2 FQGTGA. CDR3 nucleotides: TGTGCCAGCAGTGCCTCGGGACGGATGAACACTGAAGCTTTCTTT. Translation gives CASSASGRMNTEAFF.

The chain combines TRBV5-1 with TRBJ2-2, with D possibly being TRBD2 (6 bases). The V end lost 0 bases, the J end lost 3 bases, and 9 bases lay between the germline ends. This CDR3 contains 15 residues. In germline, CDR1 is SGHRS, CDR2 YFSETQ. CDR3 coding DNA: TGCGCCAGCAGCTTGGCGGGAGTTGACACCGGGGAGCTGTTTTTT. Its protein product is CASSLAGVDTGELFF.

The chain links TRBV9 to TRBJ2-6, with 8 bases fitting TRBD1. The CDR3 covers 19 residues. From germline, CDR1 is SGDLS and CDR2 YYNGEE. V shed 4 bases and J 0 bases; nucleotides not matched to a gene: 12. The CDR3 spells CASSPRFGQGFSGANVLTF. DNA for the CDR3: TGTGCCAGCAGCCCCCGGTTTGGACAGGGTTTCTCTGGGGCCAACGTCCTGACTTTC. The variable domain in full, with the rest retrieved from reference TRBV9 and TRBJ2-6, is DSGVTQTPKHLITATGQRVTLRCSPRSGDLSVYWYQQSLDQGLQFLIQYYNGEERAKGNILERFSAQQFPDLHSELNLSSLELGDSALYFCASSPRFGQGFSGANVLTFGAGSRLTVL.

V is TRBV10-3 and J is TRBJ1-1; maybe TRBD1 (5 bases). V was clipped by 6 bases and J by 5 bases, with 10 bases between them. The CDR3 is 12 residues long. Germline CDR1 is ENHRY and CDR2 is SYGVKD. The CDR3: CAISSGGTEAFF. CDR3 DNA: TGTGCCATCAGCTCCGGGGGGACTGAAGCTTTCTTT.

This chain links TRBV7-9 with TRBJ1-1, with a tentative D call TRBD1 (5 bases). This CDR3 region has 13 residues. Germline values: CDR1 SEHNR, CDR2 FQNEAQ (reference sequence). Trimming shortened V by 3 bases and J by 8 bases, and 13 bases separated the two germline ends. Written as DNA, the CDR3 is TGTGCCAGCAGCTTTAGTAAAACAGGAGAAGCTTTCTTT. Amino acid sequence: CASSFSKTGEAFF.

This clone occurred once. This rearrangement joins TRBV11-3 to TRBJ2-1; 15 bases map to TRBD2. CDR3 length: 17 amino acids. Trimming at V came to 5 bases and at J to 8 bases, leaving 10 bases not matched to a gene. Germline CDR1 is SGHNT and CDR2 is YENEEA. This CDR3 is CASSLGLAGGPWDEQFF. The CDR3 DNA is TGTGCCAGCAGCCTTGGACTAGCGGGAGGGCCATGGGATGAGCAGTTCTTC.

Written as DNA, the CDR3 is TGCGCCAGCAGCTCGCAGGACAGCGCAACTAATGAAAAACTGTTTTTT. Protein: CASSSQDSATNEKLFF. The chain employs TRBV5-1 and TRBJ1-4; D may be TRBD1 (6 bases). CDR1 is SGHRS, CDR2 YFSETQ, per germline. V lost 3 bases and J lost 0, with 12 bases in between. The CDR3 extends over 16 amino acids.

The chain employs TRBV11-3 and TRBJ1-2, with TRBD1 identical over 7 bases. Per the germline V gene, CDR1 is SGHNT and CDR2 is YENEEA. V lost 5 bases, J lost 4 bases, and 4 bases stayed unmatched. CDR3 size: 13 residues. CDR3 nucleotides: TGTGCCAGCAGCCTACAGGGGTCCTATGGCTACACCTTC. It codes for CASSLQGSYGYTF.

The V call is TRBV29-1, the J call TRBJ1-4; no definite D call. Germline V CDR1 and CDR2: SQVTM, ANQGSEA. The CDR3 has 11 residues. The germline V and J ends were trimmed by 6 bases and 8 bases, with 10 bases remaining between them. Here the CDR3 reads CSVGLGEKLFF. DNA of the CDR3: TGCAGCGTCGGACTCGGGGAAAAACTGTTTTTT.

The V call is TRBV19, the J call TRBJ1-3, with 11 nucleotides matching TRBD1. The CDR3 runs to 13 residues. Germline values: CDR1 LNHDA, CDR2 SQIVND (reference sequence). The ends lost 7 bases at V and 7 bases at J; junction bases unmatched: 3. The DNA for the CDR3 is TGTGCCAGTAAGGGGACAGGGGGGAACACCATATATTTT. It is translated as CASKGTGGNTIYF.

The genes are TRBV11-2 and TRBJ2-3; 13 bases line up with TRBD2. CDR1 is SGHAT, CDR2 FQNNGV, per germline. With V trimmed by 6 bases and J by 6 bases, 9 bases remained unmatched. The CDR3 spans 16 residues. Here the CDR3 DNA reads TGTGCCAGCAGGTCTACTAGCGGGAGGGCCGGGGATACGCAGTATTTT. Translating it yields CASRSTSGRAGDTQYF.

The rearrangement uses TRBV11-3 and TRBJ2-1, with 7 bases fitting TRBD2. Per the germline V gene, CDR1 is SGHNT and CDR2 is YENEEA. CDR3 size: 14 residues. Unmatched junction bases numbered 1, after V lost 5 bases and J lost 0 bases. The DNA of the CDR3 is TGTGCCAGCAGCAGGGACTACTCCTACAATGAGCAGTTCTTC. It translates to CASSRDYSYNEQFF. The variable domain in full, with the rest retrieved from reference TRBV11-3 and TRBJ2-1, is EAGVVQSPRYKIIEKKQPVAFWCNPISGHNTLYWYLQNLGQGPELLIRYENEEAVDDSQLPKDRFSAERLKGVDSTLKIQPAELGDSAVYLCASSRDYSYNEQFFGPGTRLTVL.

The rearrangement links TRBV2 to TRBJ2-7, with 11 positions matching TRBD2. Trimming removed 7 bases from V and 3 bases from J; junction bases left unmatched: 11. This CDR3 comprises 16 residues. The V gene's germline CDR1 is SNHLY and CDR2 FYNNEI. The CDR3 spells CASIEAMLAGGYEQYF. The CDR3 nucleotides are TGTGCCAGCATAGAGGCCATGCTAGCGGGGGGCTACGAGCAGTACTTC.